The sequence of this T cell receptor (beta chain) was determined in a study of Siglec-9 on CD8 T cells in melanoma. Study results and caveats: Siglec-9 reportedly marks and regulates an effector memory CD8+ T-cell subset apparently accumulating in melanoma tumors.

Generated by immunoSEQ multiplex PCR, the TCRdb table keeps only in-frame clones and is missing some. The table records more than 25,000 clones, 75% to 90% of them present only once. This clone has only a few counts. Its antigen is still unknown. Germline V lookup: CDR1 SNHLY, CDR2 FYNNEI. V lost 8 bases and J lost 2, with 12 bases in between. This CDR3 has 14 residues. The sequenced material came from Siglec-9- CD8+ T cells sorted from blood. The receptor's source is a human donor in good health. The rearrangement joins TRBV2 to TRBJ1-4; no clear D. The CDR3 coding sequence is TGTGCCAGCTACATTGGATCGACTAATGAAAAACTGTTTTTT. Its protein product is CASYIGSTNEKLFF.